The 15 T cell receptor beta chains listed next were all sequenced from one sample in a study of CD8+CD57+ T cells in acquired aplastic anemia. TCR beta VDJ combinations and CDR3 sequences were profiled from genomic DNA. MiXCR was run by TCRdb on the reads, yielding one entry per CDR3 protein. The sample includes about 110,000 distinct CDR3 sequences, about half of them seen just once. Specimen: sorted CD4+, CD8+, or CD8+CD57+ T cells (not recorded which) from PBMCs. The receptors come from a human donor in good health, serving as a control.

This clonotype came up many times. CDR3 protein: CACFTGGSTYEQYF. CDR3 DNA sequence: TGTGCCTGTTTTACAGGGGGGTCGACCTACGAGCAGTACTTC. The chain joins TRBV30 to TRBJ2-7; TRBD1 matches at 8 bases. The CDR3 has 14 amino acids. In germline, CDR1 is GTSNPN, CDR2 SVGIG (reference sequence). V was pared by 6 bases and J by 2 bases, with 9 bases of the junction left unmatched.

Of note for this clonotype: The DNA is left out, because the CDR3 cannot be placed on it with certainty; the CDR3 is given as TCRdb lists it. The V gene is TRBV29-1, the J gene TRBJ2-7; TRBD1, the D gene given by the table, was not confirmed from the DNA. The CDR3 is 14 amino acids in total, end residues counted. Germline V gene lookup returns CDR1 SQVTM and CDR2 ANQGSEA. The CDR3 spells CSVGDGTKTYEQHF.

This clonotype was detected once. The chain has TRBV15 and TRBJ2-3; D gene uncertain. The germline V and J ends were trimmed by 4 bases and 2 bases, with 7 bases remaining between them. The CDR3 is made up of 13 amino acids. Germline CDR1 reads LNHNV; CDR2 reads YYDKDF (reference sequence). The CDR3 spells CATSTRDTDTQYF. The CDR3 DNA follows: TGTGCCACCAGCACTAGGGACACAGATACGCAGTATTTT.

The rearrangement joins TRBV5-1 to TRBJ2-5; possibly TRBD2 for D (6 bases). Germline assignment: CDR1 SGHRS and CDR2 YFSETQ. Trimming cost V 7 bases and J 5 bases, with 6 bases left between them. The CDR3 is 10 residues long. CDR3 sequence (DNA): TGCGCCAGCGGGGGGGAGACCCAGTACTTC. It is translated as CASGGETQYF.

J is TRBJ2-7 and V is TRBV24-1; D uncertain. In germline, CDR1 is KGHDR, CDR2 SFDVKD. The CDR3 runs to 11 residues. With 10 bases removed from V and 3 bases from J, the gap between germline ends came to 9 bases. The CDR3 loop reads CATPHSYEQYF. CDR3 bases: TGTGCCACTCCACATAGCTACGAGCAGTACTTC.

A word on this clonotype: The germline gene is not matched at one end of the junction; a read error may be the cause. This chain uses TRBV5-4 with TRBJ2-2, with D perhaps TRBD2 (6 bases). Per the germline V gene, CDR1 is SGHNT and CDR2 is YYREEE (reference sequence). CDR3 length equals 15 residues. The CDR3 coding sequence is TGTGCCGGCAGCTTGGTCAGGGAGGATGGCGGGGAGCTGTTTTTT. Translating gives CAGSLVREDGGELFF.

This clonotype has at least ten counts. This chain links TRBV4-3 with TRBJ1-2; possible D gene TRBD1, 5 bases. The germline CDR1 and CDR2 sequences are LGHNA and YSLEER. With 5 bases removed from V and 8 bases from J, the gap between germline ends came to 15 bases. There are 13 residues in the CDR3. In DNA form, the CDR3 reads TGCGCCAGCAGCTTGATGGGGGGTTACGGCTACACCTTC. This encodes CASSLMGGYGYTF.

This sequence joins TRBV2 and TRBJ2-5, with 10 positions matching TRBD2. This CDR3 has 16 amino acids. Trimming took 3 bases from V and 3 from J; bases not matched to a gene: 7. CDR1 SNHLY and CDR2 FYNNEI come from the germline V gene. This CDR3 is CASSEGAGGQEETQYF. For the CDR3, the DNA is TGTGCCAGCAGTGAGGGAGCGGGGGGGCAGGAAGAGACCCAGTACTTC.

There are many counts of this clonotype. CDR3 region: CASSPGVSQFF. The DNA for the CDR3 is TGTGCCAGCAGCCCCGGGGTTTCGCAGTTCTTC. The chain couples TRBV3-1 to TRBJ2-1; the D gene is possibly TRBD2 (5 bases). CDR3 length: 11 amino acids. Per the germline V gene, CDR1 is LGHDT and CDR2 is YNNKEL (reference sequence). Trimming removed 4 bases at V and 12 bases at J, with 10 bases between.

The chain recombines TRBV19 with TRBJ1-1; tentatively, D is TRBD1 (6 bases). Germline lookup yields CDR1 LNHDA and CDR2 SQIVND (reference sequence). The CDR3 is made up of 15 amino acids. V lost 5 bases, J lost 1 base, and 14 bases lay in between. The CDR3 here is CASSPRTASNTEAFF. The CDR3 DNA reads as TGTGCCAGTAGTCCGCGGACAGCCTCGAACACTGAAGCTTTCTTT. Combining the CDR3 with reference TRBV19 and TRBJ1-1 gives the whole variable domain DGGITQSPKYLFRKEGQNVTLSCEQNLNHDAMYWYRQDPGQGLRLIYYSQIVNDFQKGDIAEGYSVSREKKESFPLTVTSAQKNPTAFYLCASSPRTASNTEAFFGQGTRLTVV.

This clonotype was recorded many times. The chain is built from TRBV9 and TRBJ1-1, with 8 bases matching TRBD1. The V gene's germline CDR1 is SGDLS and CDR2 YYNGEE. The CDR3 length is 17 residues. J gave up 0 bases and V 0 bases, and 7 bases lay outside the gene matches. The CDR3 here is CASSVEGGGQVNTEAFF. DNA of the CDR3: TGTGCCAGCAGCGTAGAGGGAGGGGGACAGGTGAACACTGAAGCTTTCTTT.

This clonotype was counted only a few times. The chain uses TRBV20-1 and TRBJ2-3, with D uncertain. This CDR3 contains 12 residues. Germline assignment: CDR1 DFQATT and CDR2 SNEGSKA (reference sequence). CDR3 sequence: CTIVDSTDTQYF. CDR3 nucleotide sequence: TGCACTATCGTTGATAGCACAGATACGCAGTATTTT.

This chain uses TRBV5-5 with TRBJ1-1; the D gene is possibly TRBD1 (5 bases). The ends were cut back, 2 bases at V and 4 bases at J, with 12 bases in the middle. Germline V CDR1 and CDR2: SGHKS, YYEKEE (reference sequence). The CDR3 is made up of 14 amino acids. Here the CDR3 DNA reads TGTGCCAGCAGCTTCGGGGCTTCGAGCACTGAAGCTTTCTTT. This translates into CASSFGASSTEAFF.

The chain links TRBV6-5 to TRBJ1-2; TRBD1 agrees at 10 bases. V lost 4 bases, J lost 4 bases, and 9 bases stayed unmatched. The CDR3 extends over 16 amino acids. Per germline, CDR1 MNHEY and CDR2 SVGAGI. CDR3 sequence: CASSLATGTGVYGYTF. Here the CDR3 DNA reads TGTGCCAGCAGTTTGGCAACCGGGACAGGGGTCTATGGCTACACCTTC.

This clonotype was picked up a small number of times. The chain joins TRBV29-1 to TRBJ2-7; D remains ambiguous. V gave up 1 base and J gave up 2 bases, with 3 bases separating them. Germline CDR1 and CDR2: SQVTM and ANQGSEA. This CDR3 contains 11 residues. The CDR3 coding sequence is TGCAGCGTTGAAGTCGCCTACGAGCAGTACTTC. Its translation: CSVEVAYEQYF.